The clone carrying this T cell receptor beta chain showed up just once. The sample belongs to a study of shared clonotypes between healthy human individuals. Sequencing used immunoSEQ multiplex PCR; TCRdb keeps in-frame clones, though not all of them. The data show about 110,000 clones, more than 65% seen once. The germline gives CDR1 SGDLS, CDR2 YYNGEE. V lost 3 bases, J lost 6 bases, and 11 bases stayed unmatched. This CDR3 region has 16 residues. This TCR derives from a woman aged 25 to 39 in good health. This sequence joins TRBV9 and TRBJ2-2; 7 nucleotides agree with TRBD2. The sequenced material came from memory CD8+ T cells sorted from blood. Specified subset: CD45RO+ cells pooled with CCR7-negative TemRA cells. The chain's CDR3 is CASSASGGRVPGELFF. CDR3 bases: TGTGCCAGCAGCGCTAGTGGCGGGAGAGTTCCCGGGGAGCTGTTTTTT.